These 25 T cell receptor beta chains originate from one sample sequenced in a study of blood T cell repertoires in COVID-19. Sequenced by immunoSEQ multiplex PCR; TCRdb stores in-frame clones only, minus some. The sample consists of about 150,000 clones, roughly 80% of them appearing once. The sample taken for sequencing was peripheral blood. These receptors all stem from a human donor with acute or convalescent COVID-19. The donor label of this sample is uncertain.

The rearrangement joins TRBV14 to TRBJ1-2, with 9 nucleotides matching TRBD1. The CDR3 spans 18 residues. Germline values: CDR1 SGHDN, CDR2 FVKESK. Germline trimming cut 1 base from V and 0 bases from J; bases unmatched to any gene: 9. CDR3 loop: CASSQAGTGIYANYGYTF. CDR3 nucleotide sequence: TGTGCCAGCAGCCAAGCGGGGACAGGGATTTACGCTAACTATGGCTACACCTTC.

The chain is built from TRBV18 and TRBJ1-1; D is perhaps TRBD1 (5 bases). Germline CDR1 and CDR2: KGHSH and LQKENI. With 6 bases removed from V and 1 base from J, the gap between germline ends came to 9 bases. The CDR3 contains 13 residues. The CDR3 region is CASSQTGNTEAFF. The CDR3 region has the DNA TGTGCCAGCTCCCAAACAGGGAACACTGAAGCTTTCTTT.

This chain joins TRBV7-6 and TRBJ1-2; D gene unclear. The ends were cut back, 5 bases at V and 4 bases at J, with 11 bases in the middle. The CDR3 is 13 amino acids. Germline V gene sequence: CDR1 SGHVS, CDR2 FNYEAQ. The CDR3, as DNA: TGTGCCAGCAGCCCCCGGGGTCCCTATGGCTACACCTTC. It is translated as CASSPRGPYGYTF.

V and J are TRBV7-3 and TRBJ2-5; D uncertain. The CDR3 consists of 13 residues. Germline values: CDR1 SGHTA, CDR2 FQGTGA. The germline V and J ends were trimmed by 2 bases and 3 bases, with 7 bases remaining between them. The CDR3 DNA reads TGTGCCAGCAGCTTATTGCCAGAAGAGACCCAGTACTTC. Its translation is CASSLLPEETQYF.

This rearrangement joins TRBV10-2 to TRBJ2-6; unclear D gene. The CDR3 is 15 amino acids. Germline V lookup: CDR1 WSHSY, CDR2 SAAADI. V lost 3 bases and J lost 0, with 6 bases in between. This chain's CDR3 is CASSDGFSGANVLTF. As DNA, the CDR3 is TGCGCCAGCAGTGATGGCTTCTCTGGGGCCAACGTCCTGACTTTC.

The chain employs TRBV19 and TRBJ1-1; no clear D. The V gene lost 7 bases and the J gene lost 3 bases, with 12 bases spanning the gap. Germline assignment: CDR1 LNHDA and CDR2 SQIVND (reference sequence). The CDR3 is 13 residues long. The CDR3: CASKREWDTEAFF. CDR3 nucleotides: TGTGCCAGTAAGAGGGAATGGGACACTGAAGCTTTCTTT.

The V gene is TRBV6-5, the J gene TRBJ1-4; 8 bases agree with TRBD1. CDR3 length: 14 amino acids. The V gene end was trimmed by 8 bases and the J gene end by 8 bases; junction bases not matched to a gene: 10. Per the germline V gene, CDR1 is MNHEY and CDR2 is SVGAGI. The CDR3: CASGVQGAREKLFF. CDR3 nucleotides: TGTGCCAGCGGGGTTCAGGGGGCGCGGGAAAAACTGTTTTTT.

V gene TRBV19 combines with J gene TRBJ1-1; tentatively, D is TRBD1 (5 bases). Germline values: CDR1 LNHDA, CDR2 SQIVND (reference sequence). The V end was cut by 2 bases, the J end by 2 bases, with 9 bases between. CDR3 length equals 14 residues. The CDR3 is CASSISQVNTEAFF. In DNA form, the CDR3 reads TGTGCCAGTAGTATATCACAGGTAAACACTGAAGCTTTCTTT.

The chain combines TRBV14 with TRBJ1-2, with TRBD1 matching 7 bases. V lost 2 bases, J lost 0 bases, and 6 bases stayed unmatched. This CDR3 is built from 16 residues. Germline CDR1 SGHDN, CDR2 FVKESK. In DNA, the CDR3 is TGTGCCAGCAGCCAATTGAAGGGGGCACCTAACTATGGCTACACCTTC. Residues: CASSQLKGAPNYGYTF.

The V and J genes are TRBV12-3 or TRBV12-4 and TRBJ2-2; 7 nucleotides line up with TRBD2. V shed 7 bases and J 6 bases; nucleotides not matched to a gene: 2. The CDR3 spans 12 residues. This CDR3 is CASNRGAGELFF. In DNA form, the CDR3 reads TGTGCCAGCAACCGGGGGGCCGGGGAGCTGTTTTTT.

The rearrangement uses TRBV18 and TRBJ1-3; D gene uncertain. With 2 bases removed from V and 0 bases from J, the gap between germline ends came to 11 bases. The CDR3 covers 16 residues. Per germline, CDR1 KGHSH and CDR2 LQKENI. CDR3 nucleotides: TGTGCCAGCTCACCAGGAGTGGGAGGCTCTGGAAACACCATATATTTT. The encoded protein is CASSPGVGGSGNTIYF. The entire variable domain, with the rest obtained from reference TRBV18 and TRBJ1-3, is as follows: NAGVMQNPRHLVRRRGQEARLRCSPMKGHSHVYWYRQLPEEGLKFMVYLQKENIIDESGMPKERFSAEFPKEGPSILRIQQVVRGDSAAYFCASSPGVGGSGNTIYFGEGSWLTVV.

V and J are TRBV27 and TRBJ2-7, with 7 nucleotides matching TRBD1. Looked up from germline, CDR1 is MNHEY and CDR2 is SMNVEV (reference sequence). Germline trimming cut 3 bases from V and 3 bases from J; bases unmatched to any gene: 11. The CDR3 is 16 amino acids. The chain's CDR3 is CASSFGPPGQLYEQYF. CDR3 bases: TGTGCCAGCAGTTTTGGGCCCCCGGGACAGCTCTACGAGCAGTACTTC.

This clone came up once. The chain joins TRBV11-1 to TRBJ1-1; a weak D match, TRBD1 (6 bases). Looked up from germline, CDR1 is SGHAT and CDR2 is FQDESV (reference sequence). The CDR3 length is 16 residues. Trimming shortened V by 0 bases and J by 0 bases, and 11 bases separated the two germline ends. CDR3: CASSLAVGTMNTEAFF. The DNA for the CDR3 is TGTGCCAGCAGCTTAGCGGTTGGGACAATGAACACTGAAGCTTTCTTT.

The rearrangement uses TRBV7-2 and TRBJ2-1, with TRBD2 matching over 11 bases. Germline-derived CDR1 and CDR2 are SGHTA and FQGNSA. The CDR3 is 18 residues long. V was pared by 1 base and J by 7 bases, with 12 bases of the junction left unmatched. DNA for the CDR3: TGTGCCAGCAGCTTAGACGTGTTAGGGGCTAGCGGGGGGAATGAGCAGTTCTTC. Translated, it gives CASSLDVLGASGGNEQFF.

The DNA for the CDR3 is TGCGCCAGCAGCCAAGATAGGAGTTCAACTGGAAACACCATATATTTT. This codes for CASSQDRSSTGNTIYF. J is TRBJ1-3 and V is TRBV4-1; no definite D call. Germline V gene lookup returns CDR1 MGHRA and CDR2 YSYEKL. CDR3 length equals 16 residues. Trimming cost V 0 bases and J 2 bases, with 11 bases left between them.

This chain uses TRBV19 with TRBJ2-3; D perhaps matches TRBD1 (6 bases). From germline, CDR1 is LNHDA and CDR2 SQIVND (reference sequence). CDR3 size: 13 residues. Trimming stripped 1 base from V and 5 bases from J, with 7 bases between. Here the CDR3 DNA reads TGTGCCAGTAGTATAGGCAGGGGAGATACGCAGTATTTT. It encodes CASSIGRGDTQYF. Combining the CDR3 with reference TRBV19 and TRBJ2-3 gives the whole variable domain DGGITQSPKYLFRKEGQNVTLSCEQNLNHDAMYWYRQDPGQGLRLIYYSQIVNDFQKGDIAEGYSVSREKKESFPLTVTSAQKNPTAFYLCASSIGRGDTQYFGPGTRLTVL.

This chain joins TRBV29-1 and TRBJ1-6; 7 bases map to TRBD1. CDR1 and CDR2 (germline): SQVTM, ANQGSEA. CDR3 size: 14 residues. V lost 5 bases to trimming and J lost 6 bases; unmatched junction nucleotides: 7. The CDR3 nucleotides read TGCAGCGTTACCACCGGGACAGCTAATTCACCCCTCCACTTT. Translating it yields CSVTTGTANSPLHF. The full variable domain, in which reference TRBV29-1 and TRBJ1-6 provide the parts outside the CDR3, is SAVISQKPSRDICQRGTSLTIQCQVDSQVTMMFWYRQQPGQSLTLIATANQGSEATYESGFVIDKFPISRPNLTFSTLTVSNMSPEDSSIYLCSVTTGTANSPLHFGNGTRLTVT.

This chain links TRBV12-3 or TRBV12-4 with TRBJ1-5; TRBD1 might be the D (6 bases). CDR3 length equals 13 residues. Trimming removed 4 bases from V and 4 bases from J, with 8 bases in between. CDR3 amino acids: CASSWTENQPQHF. The CDR3 bases are TGTGCCAGCAGTTGGACAGAAAATCAGCCCCAGCATTTT.

The genes are TRBV30 and TRBJ1-4; D call uncertain. Between the trimmed V and J ends, which lost 1 base and 12 bases, there was a span of 12 bases. This CDR3 is 12 amino acids long. Germline V CDR1 and CDR2: GTSNPN, SVGIG (reference sequence). The CDR3 region has the DNA TGTGCCTGGAGTGCCGACGGCGCGGAACTGTTTTTT. This sequence encodes CAWSADGAELFF. The variable domain in full, completed from reference TRBV30 and TRBJ1-4, reads SQTIHQWPATLVQPVGSPLSLECTVEGTSNPNLYWYRQAAGRGLQLLFYSVGIGQISSEVPQNLSASRPQDRQFILSSKKLLLSDSGFYLCAWSADGAELFFGSGTQLSVL.

V is TRBV3-1 (or the pseudogene TRBV3-2) and J is TRBJ2-7, with 12 bases identical to TRBD2. Germline assignment: CDR1 LGHDT and CDR2 YNNKEL (reference sequence). CDR3 length: 15 amino acids. V gave up 4 bases and J gave up 5 bases; unmatched junction bases: 6. CDR3: CASSRLAGDRNEQYF. In nucleotides, the CDR3 is TGTGCCAGCAGCCGACTAGCGGGGGACCGAAACGAGCAGTACTTC.

This chain links TRBV13 with TRBJ1-1; D may be TRBD1 (5 bases). The CDR3 runs to 14 residues. Germline CDR1 is PRHDT and CDR2 is FYEKMQ (reference sequence). Trimming cost V 5 bases and J 0 bases, with 10 bases left between them. DNA of the CDR3: TGTGCCAGCAGCGCGTTGACAGTGAACACTGAAGCTTTCTTT. Its protein is CASSALTVNTEAFF. Using reference TRBV13 and TRBJ1-1 for the parts outside the CDR3, the full variable domain is AAGVIQSPRHLIKEKRETATLKCYPIPRHDTVYWYQQGPGQDPQFLISFYEKMQSDKGSIPDRFSAQQFSDYHSELNMSSLELGDSALYFCASSALTVNTEAFFGQGTRLTVV.

The rearrangement links TRBV30 to TRBJ1-1; D might be TRBD1 (5 bases). Trimming cost V 1 base and J 6 bases, with 15 bases left between them. The CDR3 sequence is 14 residues long. CDR1 GTSNPN and CDR2 SVGIG come from the germline V gene (reference sequence). This CDR3 is CAWSGLMGGSEAFF. DNA for the CDR3: TGTGCCTGGAGTGGCCTTATGGGGGGGTCTGAAGCTTTCTTT.

The chain uses TRBV24-1 and TRBJ1-2; 8 bases match TRBD1. This CDR3 region has 13 residues. Per the germline V gene, CDR1 is KGHDR and CDR2 is SFDVKD. V lost 9 bases and J lost 6; bases outside the gene matches: 8. CDR3 sequence reads: CATSGQGQNGYTF. The CDR3 coding sequence is TGTGCCACCTCAGGACAGGGTCAAAATGGCTACACCTTC.

This sequence joins TRBV5-6 and TRBJ2-5; 16 positions agree with TRBD2. Unmatched junction bases numbered 13, after V lost 3 bases and J lost 5 bases. There are 19 residues in the CDR3. Germline V gives CDR1 SGHDT, CDR2 YYEEEE. The CDR3 region is CASSSPYGTSGGEVETQYF. CDR3 bases: TGTGCCAGCAGCTCCCCGTACGGGACTAGCGGGGGGGAGGTGGAGACCCAGTACTTC. Supplemented by reference TRBV5-6 and TRBJ2-5, the full variable domain reads DAGVTQSPTHLIKTRGQQVTLRCSPKSGHDTVSWYQQALGQGPQFIFQYYEEEERQRGNFPDRFSGHQFPNYSSELNVNALLLGDSALYLCASSSPYGTSGGEVETQYFGPGTRLLVL.

This chain's CDR3 is CASSQERKLFF. CDR3 in DNA: TGCGCCAGCAGCCAAGAGAGAAAACTGTTTTTT. The chain links TRBV4-1 to TRBJ1-4; no clear D gene. Trimming cost V 0 bases and J 10 bases, with 3 bases left between them. Germline loops: CDR1 MGHRA, CDR2 YSYEKL. This CDR3 region has 11 residues.